Detailed here is one T cell receptor (beta chain). The antigen this receptor binds is unknown. The record has no base qualities; no much larger clone is one base away. This sample was taken from a study of control samples from healthy donors and cancer patients (TCRdb year 2020). The V and J ends are trimmed by 3 bases and 5 bases, leaving 7 bases between them. The germline V gene (reference sequence) supplies CDR1 GTSNPN and CDR2 SVGIG. From the cysteine through the phenylalanine, the CDR3 covers 11 amino acids. Only CDR3 DNA remains: 33 bases, in frame from the first base. Library generation was performed with the immunoSEQ multiplex PCR assay. What TCRdb holds here is the immuneACCESS table cut down to in-frame rearrangements. Part of the clones is not present; checked against another copy, under half of the missing clones reflect an unresolved V gene, and the others are unexplained. The sample table contains around 20,000 clones; only one count was recorded for 88% of them. The ten largest clonotypes hold more than 8% of the sample.

Sequencing was done on a sample of PBMCs. The rearrangement joined TRBV30 to TRBJ1-1; a weak D assignment points to TRBD1 (5 bases agree). The sequence derives from a woman between 55 and 75 years old with head and neck cancer. CDR3 reads: CAWRKGTEAFF. At the DNA level, the sequence is TGTGCCTGGAGAAAGGGGACTGAAGCTTTCTTT.